This is a list of T cell receptor beta chains from one sample in a study of blood T cell repertoires in COVID-19. The repertoire was sequenced with immunoSEQ multiplex PCR; TCRdb's copy has only in-frame clones and lacks some. This table holds around 400,000 clones, roughly nine tenths found once. Sequenced sample: PBMCs or T cells enriched from blood (not recorded which). The source is a woman aged 35 to 49 who had been exposed to COVID-19. The CDR3 runs from the conserved cysteine through the conserved F or W. The D gene is left open where the match is weak. Rows give clone size only sometimes, using once, few, many, or a class for an expanded clone.

size: .; D: .; J: TRBJ1-3; V: TRBV27; CDR3: CASSPGAGNTIYF; DNA: TGTGCCAGCAGTCCAGGGGCTGGAAACACCATATATTTT
size: .; D: TRBD1; J: TRBJ1-2; V: TRBV23-1; CDR3: CASSHPAPGTGLLDGYTF; DNA: TGCGCCAGCAGTCATCCGGCCCCAGGGACAGGGCTACTTGATGGCTACACCTTC
size: .; D: .; J: TRBJ2-2; V: TRBV5-4; CDR3: CASSPGGLGTGELFF; DNA: TGTGCCAGCAGCCCCGGAGGACTGGGAACCGGGGAGCTGTTTTTT
size: .; D: TRBD1; J: TRBJ1-5; V: TRBV5-1; CDR3: CASSLEGRGTQPQHF; DNA: TGCGCCAGCAGCTTGGAGGGCAGGGGGACTCAGCCCCAGCATTTT
size: many; D: .; J: TRBJ1-3; V: TRBV24-1; CDR3: CATKDSSGNTIYF; DNA: TGTGCCACCAAGGACAGCTCTGGAAACACCATATATTTT
size: .; D: .; J: TRBJ2-5; V: TRBV7-2; CDR3: CASSLGQGETQYF; DNA: TGTGCCAGCAGCTTAGGGCAGGGAGAGACCCAGTACTTC
size: .; D: .; J: TRBJ1-2; V: TRBV19; CDR3: CASSFDSLNYGYTF; DNA: TGTGCCAGTAGTTTTGACAGTCTTAACTATGGCTACACCTTC
size: .; D: .; J: TRBJ1-2; V: TRBV7-2; CDR3: CASSLVPRGYYGYTF; DNA: TGTGCCAGCAGCTTAGTACCAAGGGGCTACTATGGCTACACCTTC
size: .; D: .; J: TRBJ1-1; V: TRBV28; CDR3: CASSSEGAPTEAFF; DNA: TGTGCCAGCAGTTCCGAAGGGGCTCCCACTGAAGCTTTCTTT
size: few; D: TRBD1; J: TRBJ1-2; V: TRBV7-8; CDR3: CASSFSGTGYGYTF; DNA: TGTGCCAGCAGCTTTTCCGGGACAGGGTATGGCTACACCTTC
size: .; D: .; J: TRBJ1-5; V: TRBV7-9; CDR3: CASSLDSGRNQPQHF; DNA: TGTGCCAGCAGCTTAGACAGCGGACGGAATCAGCCCCAGCATTTT
size: .; D: .; J: TRBJ1-5; V: TRBV12-5; CDR3: CASDYSGNQPQHF; DNA: TGTGCTAGTGACTATTCCGGGAATCAGCCCCAGCATTTT
size: .; D: .; J: TRBJ1-2; V: TRBV7-2; CDR3: CASSLVGGLHGYTF; DNA: TGTGCCAGCAGCTTAGTAGGAGGGCTCCATGGCTACACCTTC
size: .; D: .; J: TRBJ2-7; V: TRBV2; CDR3: CASSVERGIYEQYF; DNA: TGTGCCAGCAGCGTCGAGAGGGGGATCTACGAGCAGTACTTC
size: .; D: TRBD2; J: TRBJ2-1; V: TRBV7-3; CDR3: CASSLRAGDAEQFF; DNA: TGTGCCAGCAGCTTACGAGCGGGGGACGCTGAGCAGTTCTTC
size: .; D: .; J: TRBJ1-2; V: TRBV6-5; CDR3: CASSPALSYGYTF; DNA: TGTGCCAGCAGCCCAGCGTTGTCCTATGGCTACACCTTC
size: .; D: .; J: TRBJ1-6; V: TRBV7-9; CDR3: CASSGGAGYESPLHF; DNA: TGTGCCAGCAGCGGGGGGGCAGGGTATGAGTCACCCCTCCACTTT
size: .; D: TRBD2; J: TRBJ2-5; V: TRBV7-7; CDR3: CAVQASGRPGETQYF; DNA: TGTGCTGTACAAGCTAGCGGGAGGCCAGGAGAGACCCAGTACTTC
size: .; D: .; J: TRBJ2-7; V: TRBV6-5; CDR3: CASSQGSQYF; DNA: TGTGCCAGCAGTCAGGGTTCGCAGTACTTC
size: .; D: .; J: TRBJ1-1; V: TRBV19; CDR3: CASSPGQMNTEAFF; DNA: TGTGCCAGTAGTCCCGGACAGATGAACACTGAAGCTTTCTTT
size: .; D: .; J: TRBJ2-5; V: TRBV7-3; CDR3: CASSLGAMQETQYF; DNA: TGTGCCAGCAGCTTAGGAGCGATGCAAGAGACCCAGTACTTC
size: .; D: .; J: TRBJ2-3; V: TRBV25-1; CDR3: CASSDIGGARTDTQYF; DNA: TGTGCCAGCAGTGATATTGGGGGGGCCAGGACAGATACGCAGTATTTT
size: .; D: TRBD1; J: TRBJ2-7; V: TRBV5-1; CDR3: CASSRMPGQGLEQYF; DNA: TGCGCCAGCAGCCGGATGCCGGGACAGGGTCTGGAGCAGTACTTC
size: .; D: .; J: TRBJ2-2; V: TRBV5-1; CDR3: CASSSGGQTGELFF; DNA: TGCGCCAGCAGCTCCGGAGGACAGACCGGGGAGCTGTTTTTT
size: many; D: TRBD1; J: TRBJ1-4; V: TRBV5-1; CDR3: CASSFLGQGFATNEKLFF; DNA: TGCGCCAGCAGCTTCCTTGGACAGGGATTTGCAACTAATGAAAAACTGTTTTTT
size: .; D: .; J: TRBJ1-1; V: TRBV2; CDR3: CASSPTATTEAFF; DNA: TGTGCCAGCAGCCCGACAGCTACCACTGAAGCTTTCTTT
size: .; D: .; J: TRBJ2-2; V: TRBV2; CDR3: CASSEIEGPGDTGELFF; DNA: TGTGCCAGCAGTGAAATTGAGGGACCGGGGGACACCGGGGAGCTGTTTTTT
size: .; D: .; J: TRBJ1-2; V: TRBV2; CDR3: CASSENSGYTF; DNA: TGTGCCAGCAGTGAAAACAGTGGCTACACCTTC